The 19 T cell receptor beta chains reported below all come from one sample, sequenced in a study of cytomegalovirus exposure and HLA in healthy donors. PCR used 60 Vbeta primers and 13 Jbeta primers. The repertoire was sequenced with immunoSEQ multiplex PCR; TCRdb's copy has only in-frame clones and lacks some. The sample has some 130,000 clones; roughly 70% are singletons. The material sequenced was PBMCs. The source is a man aged 40-50 years in good health and CMV-seronegative.

A single count supports this clone. The chain carries TRBV4-3 and TRBJ2-4, with D possibly being TRBD2 (6 bases). Germline lookup yields CDR1 LGHNA and CDR2 YSLEER. Deletions cut 1 base from V and 1 base from J, with 11 bases between. CDR3 length: 16 amino acids. The CDR3 reads CASSQAAGFAKNIQYF. Here the CDR3 DNA reads TGCGCCAGCAGCCAAGCGGCGGGGTTTGCCAAAAACATTCAGTACTTC.

This rearrangement joins TRBV7-2 to TRBJ1-1; 9 nucleotides align to TRBD1. There are 17 residues in the CDR3. The V and J ends lost 4 bases and 6 bases, in that order; junction bases with no gene match: 15. Germline assignment: CDR1 SGHTA and CDR2 FQGNSA. CDR3 coding DNA: TGTGCCAGCAGCTCCGTCCCGGGACAGGGTTCAAGCGCTGAAGCTTTCTTT. It codes for CASSSVPGQGSSAEAFF.

This clone came up once. The J gene is TRBJ2-5, the V gene TRBV20-1, with a tentative D call TRBD1 (5 bases). Trimming took 6 bases from V and 4 from J, leaving 9 bases between them. Germline V gene data show CDR1 as DFQATT and CDR2 as SNEGSKA (reference sequence). This CDR3 has 11 amino acids. As DNA, the CDR3 is TGCAGTGCCAAAGGGGCAGAGACCCAGTACTTC. Its translation: CSAKGAETQYF.

V gene TRBV7-9 combines with J gene TRBJ1-5; 11 positions match TRBD1. The CDR3 consists of 15 residues. CDR1 is SEHNR, CDR2 FQNEAQ, per germline (reference sequence). J lost 5 bases, V lost 3 bases, and 3 bases had no gene match. This CDR3 is CASSFGQGADQPQHF. CDR3 nucleotides: TGTGCCAGCAGCTTTGGACAGGGGGCGGATCAGCCCCAGCATTTT.

This clone was counted only a few times. V gene TRBV7-2 combines with J gene TRBJ2-7; 11 nucleotides line up with TRBD1. The germline gives CDR1 SGHTA, CDR2 FQGNSA. J was trimmed by 3 bases and V by 5 bases; bases with no gene match: 6. This CDR3 has 15 residues. The DNA of the CDR3 is TGTGCCAGCAGCCCGGACAGGGGGCGAGTCTACGAGCAGTACTTC. Translation gives CASSPDRGRVYEQYF.

The J gene is TRBJ2-1, the V gene TRBV7-6, with 12 bases fitting TRBD2. CDR1 is SGHVS and CDR2 is FNYEAQ in the germline V gene. Trimming took 3 bases from V and 10 from J; bases not matched to a gene: 4. The CDR3 has 14 amino acids. The DNA for the CDR3 is TGTGCCAGCAGCTTTGGGACTAGCGGGCGGGAGCAGTTCTTC. Residues: CASSFGTSGREQFF.

The V call is TRBV2, the J call TRBJ2-6, with TRBD1 identical over 8 bases. J lost 2 bases, V lost 6 bases, and 3 bases had no gene match. There are 15 residues in the CDR3. CDR1 SNHLY and CDR2 FYNNEI come from the germline V gene. The CDR3 loop reads CASSGQGAGANVLTF. The CDR3 region has the DNA TGTGCCAGCAGCGGACAGGGCGCTGGGGCCAACGTCCTGACTTTC.

This clone was observed a few times. The chain recombines TRBV7-9 with TRBJ2-1; no clear D. V shed 4 bases and J shed 10 bases, with 11 bases lying between them. CDR3 length equals 12 residues. Germline V gene data show CDR1 as SEHNR and CDR2 as FQNEAQ (reference sequence). The CDR3 loop reads CASSSLGVEQFF. In nucleotides, the CDR3 is TGTGCCAGCAGCTCCCTAGGTGTGGAGCAGTTCTTC.

This clone was seen more than once but under ten times. A far larger clone is just one base off, so this is likely a read error. The rearrangement joins TRBV5-1 to TRBJ1-4; the D gene is possibly TRBD1 (5 bases). Germline-derived CDR1 and CDR2 are SGHRS and YFSETQ. CDR3 length: 15 residues. The CDR3: CAISLARVSGEKLFF. The CDR3 nucleotides are TGCGCCATCAGCTTGGCCAGGGTCAGTGGTGAAAAACTGTTTTTT.

This clone has only a few counts. V gene TRBV25-1 combines with J gene TRBJ2-5; tentative D call: TRBD2 (6 bases). Judging by the DNA end, TRBJ2-7 fits better; the J call may be wrong. The CDR3 covers 16 residues. CDR1 and CDR2 from the germline V gene are MGHDK and SYGVNS. CDR3: CASSDLWQGGTYEQYF. The CDR3 DNA reads as TGTGCCAGCAGTGACTTATGGCAGGGAGGCACTTACGAGCAGTACTTC.

This clone was seen a few times. The V call is TRBV28, the J call TRBJ2-7; 9 bases match TRBD2. The CDR3 totals 18 residues. Per the germline V gene, CDR1 is MDHEN and CDR2 is SYDVKM. After removal of 7 bases from V and 3 bases from J, the junction contained 19 bases not matched to a gene. The CDR3 DNA reads as TGTGCCAGCACCCCCCGACTAGCGGCCTCTACTGCAGTCTACGAGCAGTACTTC. Protein product: CASTPRLAASTAVYEQYF.

This chain links TRBV7-2 with TRBJ2-7; 11 bases match TRBD1. The CDR3 spans 17 residues. Germline CDR1 and CDR2: SGHTA and FQGNSA. The V gene end was trimmed by 3 bases and the J gene end by 9 bases; junction bases not matched to a gene: 16. CDR3: CASSLDPGTGGLRGQYF. Here the CDR3 DNA reads TGTGCCAGCAGCTTGGACCCCGGGACAGGGGGTCTAAGAGGGCAGTACTTC.

V usage is TRBV6-6 and J usage is TRBJ1-1; D is possibly TRBD1 (5 bases). The ends were cut back, 7 bases at V and 7 bases at J, with 19 bases in the middle. From germline, CDR1 is MNHNY and CDR2 SVGAGI (reference sequence). This CDR3 is built from 14 residues. This chain's CDR3 is CASIRTGTQGEAFF. In DNA, the CDR3 is TGTGCCAGCATCCGAACCGGTACCCAGGGTGAAGCTTTCTTT.

The V call is TRBV6-1, the J call TRBJ1-2, with a tentative D call TRBD1 (6 bases). This CDR3 has 14 residues. Germline V lookup: CDR1 MNHNS, CDR2 SASEGT. Trimming took 8 bases from V and 3 from J, leaving 16 bases between them. CDR3 protein: CASVVYGGDYGYTF. The CDR3 region has the DNA TGTGCCAGCGTGGTTTATGGGGGCGACTATGGCTACACCTTC.

The rearrangement uses TRBV29-1 and TRBJ2-7, with TRBD1 matching 8 bases. This CDR3 has 14 residues. CDR1 and CDR2 (germline): SQVTM, ANQGSEA. After removal of 4 bases from V and 3 bases from J, the junction contained 8 bases not matched to a gene. This CDR3 is CSVGVRDRNYEQYF. The DNA for the CDR3 is TGCAGCGTTGGGGTCCGGGACAGGAACTACGAGCAGTACTTC.

The chain has TRBV5-5 and TRBJ2-7; 10 bases are a match to TRBD2. V shed 5 bases and J 3 bases; nucleotides not matched to a gene: 2. CDR3 length: 13 residues. Per the germline V gene, CDR1 is SGHKS and CDR2 is YYEKEE (reference sequence). This chain's CDR3 is CASRAGGDYEQYF. CDR3 bases: TGTGCCAGCAGAGCGGGAGGGGACTACGAGCAGTACTTC.

This chain uses TRBV19 with TRBJ1-1, with D uncertain. The germline CDR1 and CDR2 sequences are LNHDA and SQIVND (reference sequence). V was pared by 7 bases and J by 6 bases, with 9 bases between. CDR3 length equals 11 residues. The DNA of the CDR3 is TGTGCCAGTACCCGTAAATCTGAAGCTTTCTTT. Translation: CASTRKSEAFF.

The rearrangement uses TRBV5-1 and TRBJ2-1; D possibly corresponds to TRBD1 (6 bases). The germline V gene encodes CDR1 SGHRS and CDR2 YFSETQ. V shed 4 bases and J shed 0 bases, with 14 bases lying between them. The CDR3 sequence is 16 residues long. The CDR3 DNA reads TGCGCCAGCAGCCCCGGGACATTCATCTCCTACAATGAGCAGTTCTTC. Encoded protein: CASSPGTFISYNEQFF.

The chain carries TRBV27 and TRBJ2-5; TRBD2 agrees at 7 bases. Germline V CDR1 and CDR2: MNHEY, SMNVEV (reference sequence). The CDR3 has 16 amino acids. V trimming: 3 bases; J trimming: 4 bases; junction bases outside the gene matches: 11. CDR3 amino acids: CASSLIQGGFLETQYF. CDR3 coding DNA: TGTGCCAGCAGTTTGATTCAGGGAGGGTTTCTAGAGACCCAGTACTTC.